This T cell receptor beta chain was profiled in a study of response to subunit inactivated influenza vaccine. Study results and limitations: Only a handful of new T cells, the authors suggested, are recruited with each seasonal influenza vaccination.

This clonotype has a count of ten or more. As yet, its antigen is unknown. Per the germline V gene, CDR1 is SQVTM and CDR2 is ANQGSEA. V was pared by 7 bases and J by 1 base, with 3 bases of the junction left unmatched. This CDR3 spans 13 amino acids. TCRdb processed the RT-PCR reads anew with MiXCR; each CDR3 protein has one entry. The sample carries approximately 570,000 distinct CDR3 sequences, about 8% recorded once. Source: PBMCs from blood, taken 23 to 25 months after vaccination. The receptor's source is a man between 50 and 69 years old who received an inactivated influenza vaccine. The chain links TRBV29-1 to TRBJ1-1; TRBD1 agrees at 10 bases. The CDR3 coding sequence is TGCAGCGCTTGGACAGGGGGGAACACTGAAGCTTTCTTT. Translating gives CSAWTGGNTEAFF.